The 3 T cell receptor beta chains reported below all come from one sample, sequenced in a study of siplizumab effects on memory and regulatory T cells. Generated by immunoSEQ multiplex PCR, the TCRdb table keeps only in-frame clones and is missing some. The sample lists about 91,000 clones; around 97% were seen once. The specimen sequenced was naive CD4+ T cells sorted from blood. All receptors come from a human donor in good health.

The CDR3 sequence is CASSRGQGFNQPQHF. The CDR3 nucleotides are TGTGCCAGCAGCCGGGGACAGGGGTTCAATCAGCCCCAGCATTTT. The chain is built from TRBV9 and TRBJ1-5, with 10 bases aligning to TRBD1. The CDR3 contains 15 residues. Germline V CDR1 and CDR2: SGDLS, YYNGEE. The V and J ends lost 4 bases and 3 bases, in that order; junction bases with no gene match: 4. The full variable domain, in which reference TRBV9 and TRBJ1-5 provide the parts outside the CDR3, is DSGVTQTPKHLITATGQRVTLRCSPRSGDLSVYWYQQSLDQGLQFLIQYYNGEERAKGNILERFSAQQFPDLHSELNLSSLELGDSALYFCASSRGQGFNQPQHFGDGTRLSIL.

The CDR3 loop is CATSREDEQYF. For the CDR3, the DNA is TGTGCCACCAGCAGAGAAGACGAGCAGTACTTC. This chain uses TRBV15 with TRBJ2-5, with D unclear. The DNA end favors TRBJ2-7, so the J call may be wrong. Per germline, CDR1 LNHNV and CDR2 YYDKDF (reference sequence). This CDR3 contains 11 residues.

The rearrangement links TRBV7-3 to TRBJ1-3, with D unresolved. V lost 7 bases and J 0 bases, leaving 10 bases between the germline ends. CDR1 is SGHTA, CDR2 FQGTGA, per germline. The CDR3 sequence is 14 residues long. In DNA, the CDR3 is TGTGCCAGCATCAGCGGAAGCTCTGGAAACACCATATATTTT. Its translation is CASISGSSGNTIYF.